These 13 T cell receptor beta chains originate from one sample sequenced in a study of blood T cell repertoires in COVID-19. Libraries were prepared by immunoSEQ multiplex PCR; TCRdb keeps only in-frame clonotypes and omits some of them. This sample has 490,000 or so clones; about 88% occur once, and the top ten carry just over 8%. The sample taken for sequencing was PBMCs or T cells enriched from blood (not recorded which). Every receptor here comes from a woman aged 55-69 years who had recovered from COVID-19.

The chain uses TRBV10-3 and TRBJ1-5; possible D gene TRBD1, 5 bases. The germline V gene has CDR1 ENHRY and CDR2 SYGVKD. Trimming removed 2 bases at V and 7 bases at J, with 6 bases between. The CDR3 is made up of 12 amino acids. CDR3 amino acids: CAISETGQPQHF. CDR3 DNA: TGTGCCATCAGTGAGACAGGACAGCCCCAGCATTTT.

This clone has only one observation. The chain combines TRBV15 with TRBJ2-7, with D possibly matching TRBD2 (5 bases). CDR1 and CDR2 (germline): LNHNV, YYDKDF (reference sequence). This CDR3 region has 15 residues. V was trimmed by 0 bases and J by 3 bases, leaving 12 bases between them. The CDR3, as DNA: TGTGCCACCAGCAGAGATCCCGGGGAGTACTACGAGCAGTACTTC. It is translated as CATSRDPGEYYEQYF.

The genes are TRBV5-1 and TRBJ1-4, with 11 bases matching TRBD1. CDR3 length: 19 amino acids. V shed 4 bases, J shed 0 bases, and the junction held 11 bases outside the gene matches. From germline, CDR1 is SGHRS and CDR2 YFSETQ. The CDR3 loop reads CASSLRTGGVRATNEKLFF. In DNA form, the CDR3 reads TGCGCCAGCAGCCTAAGGACAGGGGGCGTAAGAGCAACTAATGAAAAACTGTTTTTT.

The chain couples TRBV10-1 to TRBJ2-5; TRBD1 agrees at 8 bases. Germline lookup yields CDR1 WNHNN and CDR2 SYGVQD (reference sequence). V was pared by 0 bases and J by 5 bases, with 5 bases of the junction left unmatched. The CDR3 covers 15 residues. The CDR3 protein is CASSESRTGLETQYF. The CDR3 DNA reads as TGCGCCAGCAGTGAGTCACGGACAGGGCTTGAGACCCAGTACTTC.

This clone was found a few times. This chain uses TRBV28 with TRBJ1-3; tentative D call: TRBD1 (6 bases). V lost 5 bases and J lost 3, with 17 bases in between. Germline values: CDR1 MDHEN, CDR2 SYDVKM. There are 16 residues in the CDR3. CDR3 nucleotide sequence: TGTGCCAGCAGTCCCACGGGGCAGGGGAATGGAAACACCATATATTTT. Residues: CASSPTGQGNGNTIYF.

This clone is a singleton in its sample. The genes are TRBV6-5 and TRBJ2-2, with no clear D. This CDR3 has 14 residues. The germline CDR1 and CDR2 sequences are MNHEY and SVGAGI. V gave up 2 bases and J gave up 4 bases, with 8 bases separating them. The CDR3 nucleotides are TGTGCCAGCAGTTACCGAGACACCACCGGGGAGCTGTTTTTT. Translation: CASSYRDTTGELFF.

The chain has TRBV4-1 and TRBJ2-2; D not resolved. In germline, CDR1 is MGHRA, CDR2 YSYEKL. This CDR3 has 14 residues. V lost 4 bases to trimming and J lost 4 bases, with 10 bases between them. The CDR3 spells CASSPQKITGELFF. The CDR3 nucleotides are TGCGCCAGCAGCCCCCAGAAGATCACCGGGGAGCTGTTTTTT.

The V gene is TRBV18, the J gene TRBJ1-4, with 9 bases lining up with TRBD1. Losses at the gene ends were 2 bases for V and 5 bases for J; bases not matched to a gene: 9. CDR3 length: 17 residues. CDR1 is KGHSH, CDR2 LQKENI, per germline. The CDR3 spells CASSPFSPGQGNEKLFF. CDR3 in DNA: TGTGCCAGCTCACCATTTAGCCCGGGACAGGGAAATGAAAAACTGTTTTTT.

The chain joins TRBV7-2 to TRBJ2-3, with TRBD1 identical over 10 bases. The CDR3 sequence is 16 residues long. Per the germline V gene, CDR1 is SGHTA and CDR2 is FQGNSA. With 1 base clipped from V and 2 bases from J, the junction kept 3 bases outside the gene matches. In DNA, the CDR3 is TGTGCCAGCAGCTTAGTTGGGACAGGGGCCACAGATACGCAGTATTTT. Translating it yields CASSLVGTGATDTQYF.

CDR3 DNA sequence: TGCGCCAGCAGCTCGGACAGGGTGACCACCGGGGAGCTGTTTTTT. Amino acids: CASSSDRVTTGELFF. V usage is TRBV5-1 and J usage is TRBJ2-2, with TRBD1 matching over 8 bases. V shed 3 bases and J 4 bases; nucleotides not matched to a gene: 5. This CDR3 is built from 15 residues. Germline CDR1 is SGHRS and CDR2 is YFSETQ.

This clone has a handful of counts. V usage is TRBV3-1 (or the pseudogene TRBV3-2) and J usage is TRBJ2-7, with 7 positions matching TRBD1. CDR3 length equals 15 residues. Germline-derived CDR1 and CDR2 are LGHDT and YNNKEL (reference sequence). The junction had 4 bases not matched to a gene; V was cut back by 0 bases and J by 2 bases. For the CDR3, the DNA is TGTGCCAGCAGCCAAGAAGGGGGACAGACCTACGAGCAGTACTTC. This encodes CASSQEGGQTYEQYF.

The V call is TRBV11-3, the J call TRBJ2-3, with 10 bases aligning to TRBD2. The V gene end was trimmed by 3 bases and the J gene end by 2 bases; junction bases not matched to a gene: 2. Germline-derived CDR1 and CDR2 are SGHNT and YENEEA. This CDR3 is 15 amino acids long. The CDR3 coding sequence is TGTGCCAGCAGCTTCGGACTAGCGGACACAGATACGCAGTATTTT. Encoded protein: CASSFGLADTDTQYF.

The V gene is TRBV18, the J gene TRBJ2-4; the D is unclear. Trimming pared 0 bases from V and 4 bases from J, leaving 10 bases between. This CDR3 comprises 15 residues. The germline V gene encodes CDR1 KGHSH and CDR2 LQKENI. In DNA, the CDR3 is TGTGCCAGCTCACCACCTCACCCCGGGAAAAACATTCAGTACTTC. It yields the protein CASSPPHPGKNIQYF.